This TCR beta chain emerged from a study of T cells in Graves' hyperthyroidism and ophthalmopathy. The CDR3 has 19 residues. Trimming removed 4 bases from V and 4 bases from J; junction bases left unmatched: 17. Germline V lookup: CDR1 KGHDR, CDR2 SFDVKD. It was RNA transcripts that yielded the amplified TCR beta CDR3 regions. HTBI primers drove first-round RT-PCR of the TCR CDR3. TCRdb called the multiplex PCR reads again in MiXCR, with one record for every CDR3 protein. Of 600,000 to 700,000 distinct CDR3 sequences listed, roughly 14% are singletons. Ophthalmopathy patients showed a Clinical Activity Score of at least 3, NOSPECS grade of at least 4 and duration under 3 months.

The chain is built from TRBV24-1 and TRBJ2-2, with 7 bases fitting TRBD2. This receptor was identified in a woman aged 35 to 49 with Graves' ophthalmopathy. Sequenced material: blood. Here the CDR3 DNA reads TGTGCCACCAGTGACTTGGATGGGGCGGGAGAGGGGAGCACCGGGGAGCTGTTTTTT. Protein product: CATSDLDGAGEGSTGELFF.